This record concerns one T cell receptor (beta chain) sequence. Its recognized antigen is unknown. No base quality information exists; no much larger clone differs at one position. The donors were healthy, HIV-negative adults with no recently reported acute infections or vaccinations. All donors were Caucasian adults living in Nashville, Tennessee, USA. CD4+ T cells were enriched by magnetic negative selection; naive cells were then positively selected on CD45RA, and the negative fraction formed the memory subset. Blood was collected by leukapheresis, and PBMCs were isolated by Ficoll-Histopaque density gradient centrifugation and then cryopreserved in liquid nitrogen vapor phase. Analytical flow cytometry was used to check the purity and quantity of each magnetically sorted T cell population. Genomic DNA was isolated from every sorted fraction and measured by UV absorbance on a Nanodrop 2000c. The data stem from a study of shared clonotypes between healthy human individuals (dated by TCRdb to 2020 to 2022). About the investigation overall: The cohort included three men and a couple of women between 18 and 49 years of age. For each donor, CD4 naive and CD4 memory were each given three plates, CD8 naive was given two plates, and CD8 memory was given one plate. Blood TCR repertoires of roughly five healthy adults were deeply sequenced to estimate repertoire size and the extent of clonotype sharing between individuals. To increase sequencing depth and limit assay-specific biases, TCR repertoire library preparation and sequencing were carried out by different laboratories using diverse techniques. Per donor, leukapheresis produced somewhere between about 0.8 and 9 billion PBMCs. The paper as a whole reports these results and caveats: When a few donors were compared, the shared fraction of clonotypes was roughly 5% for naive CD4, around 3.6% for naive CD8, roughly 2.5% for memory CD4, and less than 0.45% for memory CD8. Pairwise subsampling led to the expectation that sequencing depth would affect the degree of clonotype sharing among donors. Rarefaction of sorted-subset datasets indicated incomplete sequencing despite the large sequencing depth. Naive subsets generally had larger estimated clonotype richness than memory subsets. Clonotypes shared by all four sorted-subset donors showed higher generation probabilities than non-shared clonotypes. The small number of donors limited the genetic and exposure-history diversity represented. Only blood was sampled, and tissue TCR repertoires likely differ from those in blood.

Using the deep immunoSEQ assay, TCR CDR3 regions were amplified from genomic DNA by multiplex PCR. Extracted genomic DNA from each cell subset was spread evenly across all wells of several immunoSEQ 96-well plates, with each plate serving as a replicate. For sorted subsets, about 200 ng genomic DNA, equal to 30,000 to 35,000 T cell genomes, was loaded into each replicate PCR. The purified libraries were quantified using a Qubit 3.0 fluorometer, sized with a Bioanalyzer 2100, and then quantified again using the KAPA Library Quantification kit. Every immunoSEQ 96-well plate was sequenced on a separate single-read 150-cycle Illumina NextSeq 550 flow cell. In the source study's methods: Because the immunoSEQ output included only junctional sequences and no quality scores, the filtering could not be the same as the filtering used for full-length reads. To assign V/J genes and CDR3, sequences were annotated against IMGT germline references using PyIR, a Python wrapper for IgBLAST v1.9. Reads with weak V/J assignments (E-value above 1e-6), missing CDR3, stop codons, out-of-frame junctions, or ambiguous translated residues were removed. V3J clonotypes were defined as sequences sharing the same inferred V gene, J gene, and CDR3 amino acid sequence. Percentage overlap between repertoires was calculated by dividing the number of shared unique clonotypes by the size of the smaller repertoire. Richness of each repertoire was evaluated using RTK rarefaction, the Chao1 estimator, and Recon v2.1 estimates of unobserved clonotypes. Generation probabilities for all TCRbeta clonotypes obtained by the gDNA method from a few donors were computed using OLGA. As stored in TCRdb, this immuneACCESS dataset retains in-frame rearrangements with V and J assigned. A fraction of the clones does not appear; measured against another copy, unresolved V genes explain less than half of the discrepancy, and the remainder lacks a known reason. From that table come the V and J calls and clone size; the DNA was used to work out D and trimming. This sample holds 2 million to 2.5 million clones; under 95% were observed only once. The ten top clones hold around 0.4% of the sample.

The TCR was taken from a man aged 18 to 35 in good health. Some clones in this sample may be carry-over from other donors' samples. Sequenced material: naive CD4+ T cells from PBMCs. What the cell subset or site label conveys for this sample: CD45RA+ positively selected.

This receptor has the CDR3 CASTTGTQETQYF. In nucleotide form, the sequence is TGTGCCAGCACCACCGGGACCCAGGAGACCCAGTACTTC. Here the chain combines TRBV28 and TRBJ2-5; the D gene cannot be resolved beyond TRBD1 or TRBD2, each matching 5 bases. Spanning cysteine to phenylalanine, the CDR3 consists of 13 amino acids. Just CDR3 DNA is preserved here, 39 bases in frame from base 1. CDR1 MDHEN and CDR2 SYDVKM are derived from the germline V gene. Trimming takes 7 bases from V and 5 bases from J, and the germline ends sit 14 bases apart. The full variable domain, completed from the reference TRBV28 and TRBJ2-5 proteins outside the CDR3, reads DVKVTQSSRYLVKRTGEKVFLECVQDMDHENMFWYRQDPGLGLRLIYFSYDVKMKEKGDIPEGYSVSREKKERFSLILESASTNQTSMYLCASTTGTQETQYFGPGTRLLVL.